This TCR beta chain came from a study of long-term antiretroviral therapy in people with HIV. Study information: Earliest sampling preceded the 2015 immediate-ART recommendation by about a decade. Study findings and constraints: Unavailable data included ART adherence, viral resistance and therapy changes (switches in treatment).

With respect to this clone: The antigen is not known.

They ran version v3.0 of the immunoSEQ assay at survey level. Method: immunoSEQ multiplex PCR; TCRdb's copy keeps in-frame clones and lacks some. The table lists 34,000 or so clones, over 75% of them singletons. V lost 3 bases, J lost 3 bases, and 6 bases stayed unmatched. CDR3 length equals 15 residues. Germline V CDR1 and CDR2: SGHVS, FQNEAQ. The sequence was obtained from a man younger than 30 with HIV. Specimen: unsorted PBMCs, collected 0.6 years after starting antiretroviral therapy. The chain links TRBV7-8 to TRBJ2-7; 9 bases match TRBD2. This CDR3 reads CASSFLAGALYEQYF. In DNA, the CDR3 is TGTGCCAGCAGCTTCTTAGCGGGAGCACTCTACGAGCAGTACTTC.